Following are 13 T cell receptor beta chains from one sample sequenced in a study of early T cells in non-severe SARS-CoV-2 infection. TCRdb re-derived calls from the 5' RACE reads in MiXCR, one entry per CDR3 protein. The sample contains 55,000 to 75,000 distinct CDR3 sequences, around 9.9% of which appear only once. Sequencing was carried out using whole blood. These receptor sequences come from an adult who was a healthcare worker with PCR-confirmed SARS-CoV-2 infection or an uninfected control (not recorded which).

This clonotype has only a few counts. The V gene is TRBV4-1, the J gene TRBJ2-3, with a weak D call TRBD2 (6 bases). Germline-derived CDR1 and CDR2 are MGHRA and YSYEKL. CDR3 length: 15 amino acids. V was pared by 0 bases and J by 5 bases, with 12 bases between. The CDR3, as DNA: TGCGCCAGCAGCCAAGAGGCTGGGAGGTTAGATACGCAGTATTTT. Translating it yields CASSQEAGRLDTQYF.

V is TRBV2 and J is TRBJ2-7; 9 bases are shared with TRBD1. This CDR3 has 15 residues. From germline, CDR1 is SNHLY and CDR2 FYNNEI. J was trimmed by 3 bases and V by 4 bases; bases with no gene match: 7. CDR3 amino acids: CASSGGQGVFYEQYF. For the CDR3, the DNA is TGTGCCAGCAGTGGGGGACAGGGAGTCTTCTACGAGCAGTACTTC.

V is TRBV7-6 and J is TRBJ1-1; D unclear. The V gene's germline CDR1 is SGHVS and CDR2 FNYEAQ. The CDR3 is 11 residues long. Deletions cut 5 bases from V and 5 bases from J, with 6 bases between. The CDR3 spells CASSMGTEAFF. In DNA, the CDR3 is TGTGCCAGCAGCATGGGGACTGAAGCTTTCTTT. The full variable domain, with the rest looked up from reference TRBV7-6 and TRBJ1-1, is GAGVSQSPRYKVTKRGQDVALRCDPISGHVSLYWYRQALGQGPEFLTYFNYEAQQDKSGLPNDRFSAERPEGSISTLTIQRTEQRDSAMYRCASSMGTEAFFGQGTRLTVV.

This clonotype turned up a few times. This sequence joins TRBV29-1 and TRBJ2-7; D remains ambiguous. The germline CDR1 and CDR2 sequences are SQVTM and ANQGSEA. The CDR3 spans 13 residues. Trimming removed 4 bases from V and 5 bases from J, with 15 bases in between. The CDR3 nucleotides read TGCAGCGTTGCCAAAGGCCCGTCGAACGAGCAGTACTTC. Its protein product is CSVAKGPSNEQYF.

V gene TRBV4-1 combines with J gene TRBJ2-4, with 7 nucleotides matching TRBD2. CDR3 length: 15 residues. J was trimmed by 8 bases and V by 1 base; bases with no gene match: 8. The germline V gene has CDR1 MGHRA and CDR2 YSYEKL. The DNA for the CDR3 is TGCGCCAGCAGCCAAGTAACGGGAGGAGGGGACATTCAGTACTTC. It specifies CASSQVTGGGDIQYF.

Turning to this clonotype: Sequence at one end of the junction differs from germline and may be a read error. V usage is TRBV7-9 and J usage is TRBJ1-4; no definite D call. Germline V CDR1 and CDR2: SEHNR, FQNEAQ (reference sequence). The CDR3 runs 15 residues. In nucleotides, the CDR3 is TGTGCCAGCAGCTTCGGATCCCTAGTTAATGAGAAACTGTTTTTT. As protein: CASSFGSLVNEKLFF.

This clonotype occurred a few times. The chain is built from TRBV5-1 and TRBJ1-1, with 8 bases fitting TRBD1. Germline CDR1 is SGHRS and CDR2 is YFSETQ. The CDR3 has 16 amino acids. The trim removed 3 bases at V and 4 bases at J, leaving 11 bases unmatched. The CDR3 reads CASSSSGTGRGTEAFF. In DNA form, the CDR3 reads TGCGCCAGCAGCTCTTCCGGGACAGGAAGGGGCACTGAAGCTTTCTTT.

The rearrangement links TRBV10-3 to TRBJ2-1, with TRBD2 matching over 9 bases. Germline V gives CDR1 ENHRY, CDR2 SYGVKD. CDR3 length: 18 amino acids. With V trimmed by 0 bases and J by 2 bases, 8 bases remained unmatched. DNA of the CDR3: TGTGCCATCAGTGAGTCGTGGTCTAGCGGGGCTACCTACAATGAGCAGTTCTTC. This translates into CAISESWSSGATYNEQFF.

This clonotype came up many times. V and J are TRBV7-6 and TRBJ2-2; no clear D gene. With 1 base removed from V and 5 bases from J, the gap between germline ends came to 5 bases. Germline V gives CDR1 SGHVS, CDR2 FNYEAQ. The length of the CDR3 is 13 residues. CDR3 loop: CASSLDGTGELFF. The CDR3 region has the DNA TGTGCCAGCAGCTTAGACGGGACCGGGGAGCTGTTTTTT.

This clonotype was found many times. As DNA, the CDR3 is TGTGCCAGCAGCACAGGGCTTCGGCAGGAAAAACTGTTTTTT. It specifies CASSTGLRQEKLFF. The J gene is TRBJ1-4, the V gene TRBV27; maybe TRBD1 (6 bases). Germline V gene lookup returns CDR1 MNHEY and CDR2 SMNVEV (reference sequence). This CDR3 is built from 14 residues. V lost 6 bases and J 8 bases, leaving 16 bases between the germline ends.

This clonotype was found many times. V usage is TRBV7-6 and J usage is TRBJ2-2; D not certain. The CDR3 sequence is 13 residues long. V was trimmed by 4 bases and J by 7 bases, leaving 10 bases between them. Germline CDR1 and CDR2: SGHVS and FNYEAQ. CDR3 DNA: TGTGCCAGCAGCTCCATAATGAGCGGGGAGCTGTTTTTT. This encodes CASSSIMSGELFF.

This clonotype was observed many times. V usage is TRBV20-1 and J usage is TRBJ1-1, with a tentative D call TRBD1 (5 bases). Trimming removed 0 bases at V and 0 bases at J, with 8 bases between. Germline V lookup: CDR1 DFQATT, CDR2 SNEGSKA (reference sequence). The CDR3 runs 14 residues. CDR3 DNA sequence: TGCAGTGCTAGAGACGGGACGGTGAACACTGAAGCTTTCTTT. Translating gives CSARDGTVNTEAFF.

Only a few counts were recorded for this clonotype. This sequence joins TRBV4-2 and TRBJ2-1; a possible D gene is TRBD2 (6 bases). Germline loops: CDR1 LGHNA, CDR2 YNFKEQ. The CDR3 has 13 residues. V was trimmed by 4 bases and J by 5 bases, leaving 9 bases between them. Here the CDR3 reads CASSPTRDNEQFF. As DNA, the CDR3 is TGTGCCAGCAGCCCGACTAGAGACAATGAGCAGTTCTTC.